This TCR beta chain is from a study of cytomegalovirus exposure and HLA in healthy donors. Study-level findings and limits: The classifier was said to identify cytomegalovirus status with high specificity and sensitivity. Prior analysis indicated that the majority of TCR beta V segments exhibited productivity approximately 90% or approximately 30% of the time. Cytomegalovirus association was listed for 150 or so TCR beta chains.

V was trimmed by 1 base and J by 0 bases, leaving 8 bases between them. Germline V gives CDR1 SGHTA, CDR2 FQGTGA. CDR3 length: 15 residues. A remark on this clone: Its antigen is undetermined.

Use of 60 Vbeta and 13 Jbeta primers characterized the PCR. The assay was immunoSEQ multiplex PCR, and TCRdb's table has in-frame clones only and misses some. This sample carries some 150,000 clones, around 80% of them seen once, and the ten largest clones take about 6.5%. The receptor's source is a man between 35 and 55 years old in good health and CMV-seropositive. The sample was PBMCs. V and J are TRBV7-3 and TRBJ2-3; D remains ambiguous. The CDR3 sequence is CASSLSSSSTDTQYF. The DNA of the CDR3 is TGTGCCAGCAGCTTAAGCAGTTCTAGCACAGATACGCAGTATTTT.